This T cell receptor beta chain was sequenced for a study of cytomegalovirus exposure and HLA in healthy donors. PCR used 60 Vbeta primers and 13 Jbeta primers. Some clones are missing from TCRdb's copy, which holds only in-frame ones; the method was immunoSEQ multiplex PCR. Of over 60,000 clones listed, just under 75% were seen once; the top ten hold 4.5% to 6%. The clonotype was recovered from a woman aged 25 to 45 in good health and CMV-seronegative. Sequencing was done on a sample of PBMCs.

This chain's CDR3 is CASSIVAEDYNEQFF. DNA of the CDR3: TGTGCCAGTAGTATAGTAGCGGAGGATTACAATGAGCAGTTCTTC. This chain connects TRBV19 to TRBJ2-1; tentative D call: TRBD2 (6 bases). V was shortened by 1 base and J by 4 bases, with 11 bases between the two germline ends. The CDR3 extends over 15 amino acids. Germline V gene sequence: CDR1 LNHDA, CDR2 SQIVND (reference sequence).